Described below is a single T cell receptor beta chain sequence and its context. This clonotype was observed a few times. It lacks a known antigen. Base qualities are not provided; no much larger clone lies one nucleotide away. The method was PCR. The sequencer was an Illumina HiSeq 2500. TCR library preparation used molecular barcoding, with unique molecular identifiers applied to normalize quantification of the TCRbeta repertoire. TCRdb itself trimmed the public reads at Q25 with fastp, ran MiXCR and retained productive beta chains. For every CDR3 protein sequence, its rows merge into one entry that carries the most common genes and DNA. Recorded for this sample are around 700,000 distinct CDR3 sequences; 10% to 15% of them occurred a single time. Around 0.79% of the sample is held by the ten biggest clonotypes. The entry originates in a study of T-cell reconstitution after alpha-beta-depleted transplantation in children (dated by TCRdb to the mid-2010s). Regarding the complete study: Using TCR repertoire profiling, the study followed T-cell immune reconstitution in a quantitative way in children after TCRalphabeta/CD19-depleted allogeneic hematopoietic cell transplantation. What the work shows at the level of the full study, not this receptor alone: The frequencies of hyperexpanded clones fell over the following months, and after one year, T-cell counts and TCRbeta diversity were mostly attributed to newly produced T cells. The apparently early recovery of alphabetaT-cell counts about two months after transplant reportedly depended on only several hundred rapidly expanded clones that came from non-depleted graft cells. In some patients, the high TCRbeta diversity seen at day 60 was put down to recipient T cells and intrathymic progenitors that had survived conditioning.

Reading from cysteine to phenylalanine, the CDR3 counts 16 amino acids. Just the 48-base CDR3 DNA is kept, in frame starting at base 1. From the germline V gene, CDR1 is MDHEN and CDR2 is SYDVKM. V was cut back by 5 bases and J by 0 bases, leaving a gap of 14 bases between them. The treatment or condition tag for this specimen amounts to: allogeneic hematopoietic cell transplantation with graft depleted of TCRalphabeta T cells and CD19 B cells. Transplant recipients were children who received TCRalphabeta/CD19-depleted allogeneic hematopoietic cell grafts. The chain links TRBV28 with TRBJ1-5, with the identity of the D gene unclear. The sample consisted of PBMCs, taken before TCRalphabeta/CD19-depleted stem cell transplant. The source of this sequence is a girl aged 2-15 years with congenital amegakaryocytic thrombocytopenia, due to receive a stem cell transplant. The nucleotides are TGTGCCAGCAGTAGACTCAGCCGGCTTAGCAATCAGCCCCAGCATTTT. The translation is CASSRLSRLSNQPQHF. Here the CDR3 is joined to the reference TRBV28 and TRBJ1-5 genes, and the full variable domain is: DVKVTQSSRYLVKRTGEKVFLECVQDMDHENMFWYRQDPGLGLRLIYFSYDVKMKEKGDIPEGYSVSREKKERFSLILESASTNQTSMYLCASSRLSRLSNQPQHFGDGTRLSIL.